The 7 T cell receptor beta chains in this list originate from one sample, sequenced in a study of breast tumors, draining lymph nodes, adjacent tissues. TCRdb re-analysed the multiplex PCR reads in MiXCR, keeping a single row per CDR3 protein. The table records about 35,000 distinct CDR3 sequences, 35% to 40% of them present only once. The sequenced sample was breast tumor tissue. These receptors all stem from a female donor with breast cancer. Some clones in this sample may be carry-over from other donors' samples.

The chain links TRBV7-3 to TRBJ2-1; D possibly corresponds to TRBD2 (6 bases). Germline V gene sequence: CDR1 SGHTA, CDR2 FQGTGA. This CDR3 has 16 residues. Trimming pared 5 bases from V and 4 bases from J, leaving 18 bases between. The CDR3 sequence is CASSIAAQGIYNEQFF. The CDR3 nucleotides are TGTGCCAGCAGCATAGCGGCCCAAGGGATTTACAATGAGCAGTTCTTC.

There are many counts of this clonotype. The V and J genes are TRBV11-3 and TRBJ2-7, with D perhaps assigned TRBD1 or TRBD2 (5 bases each). Germline V gene sequence: CDR1 SGHNT, CDR2 YENEEA. This CDR3 spans 19 amino acids. V was cut by 0 bases and J by 1 base, with 22 bases left in between. The CDR3 loop is CASSLEQGASEILSYEQYF. CDR3 sequence (DNA): TGTGCCAGCAGCTTAGAGCAGGGAGCTTCCGAAATCCTTTCCTACGAGCAGTACTTC.

As for this clonotype: A read error is possible here, since a much larger clone lies one base away. This rearrangement joins TRBV10-3 to TRBJ2-2, with 7 bases that match TRBD1. CDR1 and CDR2 (germline): ENHRY, SYGVKD. The CDR3 runs 14 residues. DNA of the CDR3: TGTCCCATCAGTGGGGACAGGAACACCGGGGAGCTGTTTTTT. Its protein is CPISGDRNTGELFF.

In this sample, this clonotype turned up a few times. The chain combines TRBV30 with TRBJ1-6, with 7 nucleotides matching TRBD1. The CDR3 runs 14 residues. With 4 bases clipped from V and 5 bases from J, the junction kept 5 bases outside the gene matches. Per the germline V gene, CDR1 is GTSNPN and CDR2 is SVGIG (reference sequence). The DNA of the CDR3 is TGTGCCTGGAAAAAGGGGGCAAATAATTCACCCCTCCACTTT. Translation gives CAWKKGANNSPLHF.

J is TRBJ1-2 and V is TRBV20-1; the match to TRBD1 covers 8 bases. The V segment lost 1 base and the J segment 1 base; nucleotides outside the gene matches: 2. CDR3 length equals 14 residues. The germline V gene has CDR1 DFQATT and CDR2 SNEGSKA (reference sequence). The CDR3, as DNA: TGCAGTGCTAGAGCAGGGGGCTTTAACTATGGCTACACCTTC. Translation: CSARAGGFNYGYTF.

This clonotype was counted between two and nine times. CDR3 sequence (DNA): TGTGCCAGCAGTCGCCAGGGGGCAACCGGGGAGCTGTTTTTT. Its translation is CASSRQGATGELFF. The chain combines TRBV27 with TRBJ2-2, with TRBD1 matching 8 bases. This CDR3 has 14 amino acids. With V trimmed by 5 bases and J by 5 bases, 4 bases remained unmatched. CDR1 and CDR2 from the germline V gene are MNHEY and SMNVEV (reference sequence).

Ten or more counts support this clonotype. Here the CDR3 reads CANLTRASPNEQFF. The CDR3 nucleotides are TGTGCCAATCTGACTAGAGCATCGCCTAATGAGCAGTTCTTC. This rearrangement joins TRBV7-3 to TRBJ2-1, with D perhaps TRBD2 (6 bases). Germline CDR1 SGHTA, CDR2 FQGTGA. The length of the CDR3 is 14 residues. V was pared by 10 bases and J by 7 bases, with 20 bases between.